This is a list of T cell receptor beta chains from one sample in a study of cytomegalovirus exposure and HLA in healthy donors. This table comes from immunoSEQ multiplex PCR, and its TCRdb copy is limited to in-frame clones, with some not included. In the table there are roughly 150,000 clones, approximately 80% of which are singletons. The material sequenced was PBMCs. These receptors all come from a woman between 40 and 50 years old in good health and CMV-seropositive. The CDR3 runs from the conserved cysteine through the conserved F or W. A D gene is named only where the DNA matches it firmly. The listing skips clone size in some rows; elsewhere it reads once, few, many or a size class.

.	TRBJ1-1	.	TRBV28	CASREGQGEAFF	TGTGCCAGCAGGGAGGGGCAGGGAGAAGCTTTCTTT
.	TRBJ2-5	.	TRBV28	CATSINWTKETQYF	TGTGCCACTTCCATTAATTGGACTAAAGAGACCCAGTACTTC
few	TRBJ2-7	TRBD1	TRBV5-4	CASSLGGQIYEQYF	TGTGCCAGCAGCTTGGGGGGACAGATCTACGAGCAGTACTTC
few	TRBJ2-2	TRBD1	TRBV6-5	CASRTGGHTGELFF	TGTGCCAGCAGGACAGGGGGCCACACCGGGGAGCTGTTTTTT
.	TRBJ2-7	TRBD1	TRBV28	CASSSGGTSYEQYF	TGTGCCAGCAGTTCAGGGGGTACATCCTACGAGCAGTACTTC
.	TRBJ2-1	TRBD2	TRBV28	CASSLFAGTSGRTEQFF	TGTGCCAGCAGTTTATTCGCCGGGACTAGCGGGAGAACTGAGCAGTTCTTC
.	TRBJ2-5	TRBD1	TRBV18	CASSPTRGLETQYF	TGTGCCAGCTCTCCAACCAGGGGGCTGGAGACCCAGTACTTC
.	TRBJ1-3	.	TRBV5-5	CASSFWGSTIYF	TGTGCCAGCAGCTTTTGGGGCAGCACCATATATTTT
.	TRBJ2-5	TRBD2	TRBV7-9	CASSLVLGTSGSLGETQYF	TGTGCCAGCAGCTTAGTTCTGGGGACTAGCGGGAGTTTAGGGGAGACCCAGTACTTC
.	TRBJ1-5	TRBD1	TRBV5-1	CASSPNTGGDQPQHF	TGCGCCAGCAGCCCGAATACAGGGGGAGATCAGCCCCAGCATTTT
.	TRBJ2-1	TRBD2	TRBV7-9	CASSRRSGDEQFF	TGTGCCAGCAGCCGACGGAGCGGGGATGAGCAGTTCTTC
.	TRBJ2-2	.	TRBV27	CASASGAGELFF	TGTGCCAGCGCCTCGGGAGCCGGGGAGCTGTTTTTT
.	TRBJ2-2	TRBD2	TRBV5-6	CASSLRAGVNTGELFF	TGTGCCAGCAGCTTGAGGGCGGGAGTAAACACCGGGGAGCTGTTTTTT